This T cell receptor beta chain was identified in a study of shared T cell receptors in the human thymus. This CDR3 is built from 11 residues. Unmatched junction bases numbered 0, after V lost 4 bases and J lost 9 bases. Germline CDR1 is SGHNT and CDR2 is YENEEA. TCRdb's copy holds only in-frame clones and misses some; the assay was immunoSEQ multiplex PCR. The table lists 500,000 to 750,000 clones, 88% of them singletons, with 0.0095% to 0.013% in the top ten. This clone was counted a few times. These data also featured in a second study, about human thymus T cells.

The TCR originated in a boy under two years old with a congenital heart defect. The rearrangement uses TRBV11-3 and TRBJ2-1, with TRBD2 matching 7 bases. The source material was thymocytes. The CDR3 nucleotides are TGTGCCAGCAGCTCGGGGGGTGAGCAGTTCTTC. It is translated as CASSSGGEQFF.